This T cell receptor beta chain was obtained from a study of brain T cells in children with intractable seizures. Germline CDR1 and CDR2: MRHNA and SNTAGT. V lost 6 bases, J lost 3 bases, and 3 bases stayed unmatched. CDR3 size: 15 residues. Clones were read by immunoSEQ multiplex PCR, and TCRdb kept only the in-frame ones, dropping some. Seen here are tens of thousands of clones, 91% observed once, and the top ten hold around 25%. Sequencing was limited to surgery cases with top T cell transcript signatures in brain tissue. Before surgery, patients took at least one anti-epileptic drug. The sequencing here drew on peripheral blood, taken at surgery. The chain combines TRBV6-4 with TRBJ2-3; 13 nucleotides match TRBD2. The TCR was taken from a girl aged 2-10 years with Rasmussen encephalitis and intractable seizures. CDR3: CASSLTSGGTDTQYF. The CDR3 coding sequence is TGTGCCAGCAGCCTGACTAGCGGGGGGACAGATACGCAGTATTTT.